A selection of T cell receptor beta chains follows, all from one sample in a study of blood T cell repertoires in COVID-19. The assay was immunoSEQ multiplex PCR, and TCRdb's table has in-frame clones only and misses some. The sample has hundreds of thousands of clones, around 90% seen once. The sample was PBMCs or T cells enriched from blood (not recorded which). All receptors derive from a woman aged 18-29 years who had recovered from COVID-19. CDR3s include the opening cysteine and the closing phenylalanine or tryptophan. The order of the fields is V gene, clone size, D gene, J gene, CDR3 DNA, CDR3 protein. A D gene is named only where the DNA matches it firmly. The size of a clone is reported for some rows only, either as once, few or many, or as a class for expanded clones.

v_gene: TRBV7-3; abundance: .; d_gene: .; j_gene: TRBJ2-7; CDR3nt: TGTGCCAGCAGCTTATTTCCGAGGAAGGGGGTCTACGAGCAGTACTTC; CDR3aa: CASSLFPRKGVYEQYF
v_gene: TRBV11-2; abundance: .; d_gene: .; j_gene: TRBJ1-4; CDR3nt: TGTGCCAGCAGCCCACCGGGGTGGGAAAAACTGTTTTTT; CDR3aa: CASSPPGWEKLFF
v_gene: TRBV7-2; abundance: .; d_gene: .; j_gene: TRBJ1-2; CDR3nt: TGTGCCAGCAGCCCCCTAAGGGGCAACTATGGCTACACCTTC; CDR3aa: CASSPLRGNYGYTF
v_gene: TRBV2; abundance: .; d_gene: .; j_gene: TRBJ2-5; CDR3nt: TGTGCCAGCAAACCGGGGGGCCAACAAGAGACCCAGTACTTC; CDR3aa: CASKPGGQQETQYF
v_gene: TRBV5-1; abundance: .; d_gene: TRBD2; j_gene: TRBJ2-1; CDR3nt: TGCGCCAGCAGCTCGGGGGGGCTAGGAAATGAGCAGTTCTTC; CDR3aa: CASSSGGLGNEQFF
v_gene: TRBV7-2; abundance: .; d_gene: .; j_gene: TRBJ1-1; CDR3nt: TGTGCCAGCAGCTTACCAGGGGTGAACACTGAAGCTTTCTTT; CDR3aa: CASSLPGVNTEAFF
v_gene: TRBV28; abundance: .; d_gene: .; j_gene: TRBJ1-5; CDR3nt: TGTGCCAGCATAGGGGGAGGGATCGAGGGGGAGCCCCAGCATTTT; CDR3aa: CASIGGGIEGEPQHF
v_gene: TRBV11-2; abundance: once; d_gene: TRBD1; j_gene: TRBJ2-3; CDR3nt: TGTGCCAGCAGCTTTCTTTTACAGGGGGTTTCAGATACGCAGTATTTT; CDR3aa: CASSFLLQGVSDTQYF
v_gene: TRBV7-8; abundance: once; d_gene: TRBD1; j_gene: TRBJ2-7; CDR3nt: TGTGCCAGCAGCCGGGGACAGGTTCAGCGGAACGAGCAGTACTTC; CDR3aa: CASSRGQVQRNEQYF
v_gene: TRBV24-1; abundance: once; d_gene: .; j_gene: TRBJ1-2; CDR3nt: TGTGCCACCAGTGATCCCGGTTCTCCCTACTATGGCTACACCTTC; CDR3aa: CATSDPGSPYYGYTF
v_gene: TRBV9; abundance: few; d_gene: TRBD1; j_gene: TRBJ2-7; CDR3nt: TGTGCCAGCAGCGCCACGGACAGGGAACTTTACGAGCAGTACTTC; CDR3aa: CASSATDRELYEQYF
v_gene: TRBV28; abundance: .; d_gene: .; j_gene: TRBJ2-7; CDR3nt: TGTGCCAGCAGTCCCCCAGGCGGGCCTTCGGCCGAGCAGTACTTC; CDR3aa: CASSPPGGPSAEQYF
v_gene: TRBV20-1; abundance: .; d_gene: TRBD2; j_gene: TRBJ2-3; CDR3nt: TGCAGTGCTAGTCCGGTAGCGGGAGCCTCAGATACGCAGTATTTT; CDR3aa: CSASPVAGASDTQYF
v_gene: TRBV7-8; abundance: .; d_gene: TRBD1; j_gene: TRBJ1-1; CDR3nt: TGTGCCAGCAGCTACGGGACAGGGCTTAACACTGAAGCTTTCTTT; CDR3aa: CASSYGTGLNTEAFF
v_gene: TRBV16; abundance: once; d_gene: TRBD1; j_gene: TRBJ2-7; CDR3nt: TGTGCCAGCAGCTCCACAGGGGGCTCCTACGAGCAGTACTTC; CDR3aa: CASSSTGGSYEQYF
v_gene: TRBV6-5; abundance: once; d_gene: .; j_gene: TRBJ1-4; CDR3nt: TGTGCCAGCAGTTACTCGTTTTACAGAACTAATGAAAAACTGTTTTTT; CDR3aa: CASSYSFYRTNEKLFF
v_gene: TRBV29-1; abundance: few; d_gene: TRBD2; j_gene: TRBJ2-2; CDR3nt: TGCAGCGTTGGGGAGACTAGCCCCGGGGAGCTGTTTTTT; CDR3aa: CSVGETSPGELFF
v_gene: TRBV13; abundance: .; d_gene: TRBD2; j_gene: TRBJ2-7; CDR3nt: TGTGCCAGCAGCTCCCCGTCGAGCGGGAGGGTCGAGCAGTACTTC; CDR3aa: CASSSPSSGRVEQYF
v_gene: TRBV6-5; abundance: .; d_gene: TRBD1; j_gene: TRBJ2-7; CDR3nt: TGTGCCAGCAGTTACTCGGGGACAGAGGGCTACGAGCAGTACTTC; CDR3aa: CASSYSGTEGYEQYF
v_gene: TRBV28; abundance: .; d_gene: TRBD1; j_gene: TRBJ2-2; CDR3nt: TGTGCCAGCAGTTCCTTGTATGCAGGGGGCGTCACCGGGGAGCTGTTTTTT; CDR3aa: CASSSLYAGGVTGELFF
v_gene: TRBV10-3; abundance: once; d_gene: .; j_gene: TRBJ2-4; CDR3nt: TGTGCCACCCGCCGAGCGGGTGACAAAAACATTCAGTACTTC; CDR3aa: CATRRAGDKNIQYF
v_gene: TRBV27; abundance: .; d_gene: .; j_gene: TRBJ2-7; CDR3nt: TGTGCCAGCAGTCCCCTCTATCTGGGCGCCTCCTACGAGCAGTACTTC; CDR3aa: CASSPLYLGASYEQYF
v_gene: TRBV28; abundance: .; d_gene: .; j_gene: TRBJ1-1; CDR3nt: TGTGCCAGCAGTCTTACTGAAGCTTTCTTT; CDR3aa: CASSLTEAFF
v_gene: TRBV10-3; abundance: .; d_gene: .; j_gene: TRBJ2-7; CDR3nt: TGTGCCATCAGTGAGGGAACGAGAGGATACGAGCAGTACTTC; CDR3aa: CAISEGTRGYEQYF
v_gene: TRBV6-5; abundance: few; d_gene: .; j_gene: TRBJ1-2; CDR3nt: TGTGCCAGCAGTTACTCGTCGGGGGTCAACCAAGGCTACACCTTC; CDR3aa: CASSYSSGVNQGYTF
v_gene: TRBV19; abundance: few; d_gene: TRBD1; j_gene: TRBJ1-5; CDR3nt: TGTGCCAGTAGCGATGGACAGGCCAATCAGCCCCAGCATTTT; CDR3aa: CASSDGQANQPQHF
v_gene: TRBV5-1; abundance: .; d_gene: .; j_gene: TRBJ2-3; CDR3nt: TGCGCCAGCAGTGGGGGCCAAAACAGAGATACGCAGTATTTT; CDR3aa: CASSGGQNRDTQYF
v_gene: TRBV18; abundance: .; d_gene: .; j_gene: TRBJ1-5; CDR3nt: TGTGCCAGCTCACCGGGCGGGCAGCCCCAGCATTTT; CDR3aa: CASSPGGQPQHF
v_gene: TRBV19; abundance: .; d_gene: .; j_gene: TRBJ2-6; CDR3nt: TGTGCCAGTAGTATCCCAGGGGAAGTTGCCAACGTCCTGACTTTC; CDR3aa: CASSIPGEVANVLTF